The 18 T cell receptor beta chains below were found in one sample sequenced in a study of shared T cell receptors in the human thymus. TCRdb's copy holds only in-frame clones and misses some; the assay was immunoSEQ multiplex PCR. This sample has over 350,000 clones, with just under 95% found just once. The specimen was thymocytes. Receptors originate from a human donor.

CDR3 in DNA: TGTGCCAGTAGTATAGGTACAGGGGGATACAATGAGCAGTTCTTC. Protein sequence: CASSIGTGGYNEQFF. The V call is TRBV19, the J call TRBJ2-1, with TRBD1 identical over 8 bases. In germline, CDR1 is LNHDA, CDR2 SQIVND (reference sequence). The CDR3 is 15 residues long. J lost 4 bases, V lost 1 base, and 3 bases had no gene match.

V is TRBV4-3 and J is TRBJ2-3; TRBD2 matches 13 bases. The trim removed 4 bases at V and 5 bases at J, leaving 9 bases unmatched. The CDR3 contains 17 residues. CDR1 is LGHNA, CDR2 YSLEER, per germline. CDR3 sequence: CASSRTWTSGSQDTQYF. The CDR3 coding sequence is TGCGCCAGCAGCCGGACATGGACTAGCGGGAGCCAAGATACGCAGTATTTT.

The chain couples TRBV2 to TRBJ2-3, with D unresolved. Germline V CDR1 and CDR2: SNHLY, FYNNEI. Trimming left V 6 bases short and J 0 bases short, with 16 bases between. The CDR3 has 16 amino acids. CDR3 nucleotides: TGTGCCAGCAGCCTGACCCACAGACCTAGCACAGATACGCAGTATTTT. It encodes CASSLTHRPSTDTQYF.

V usage is TRBV5-1 and J usage is TRBJ2-7; no reliable D call. Germline V gene sequence: CDR1 SGHRS, CDR2 YFSETQ. The V and J ends lost 4 bases and 3 bases respectively, with 14 bases between them. The CDR3 is made up of 14 amino acids. The CDR3 loop is CASSLRHPGYEQYF. In DNA, the CDR3 is TGCGCCAGCAGCCTCAGACATCCTGGCTACGAGCAGTACTTC.

V usage is TRBV7-9 and J usage is TRBJ2-7; TRBD1 matches 7 bases. Germline loops: CDR1 SEHNR, CDR2 FQNEAQ (reference sequence). V lost 1 base, J lost 2 bases, and 8 bases stayed unmatched. The CDR3 loop spans 16 amino acids. DNA of the CDR3: TGTGCCAGCAGCTTAGGTCCCTCGGGACAGACCTACGAGCAGTACTTC. This codes for CASSLGPSGQTYEQYF.

The chain recombines TRBV29-1 with TRBJ2-1; D call uncertain. The CDR3 is 15 residues long. Trimming removed 4 bases at V and 7 bases at J, with 20 bases between. Germline CDR1 SQVTM, CDR2 ANQGSEA. CDR3: CSVVYLSTLGNEQFF. As DNA, the CDR3 is TGCAGCGTTGTATATCTGTCAACCCTAGGGAATGAGCAGTTCTTC.

This chain connects TRBV7-9 to TRBJ2-7, with a weak D call TRBD1 (5 bases). Trimming shortened V by 4 bases and J by 3 bases, and 10 bases separated the two germline ends. Germline lookup yields CDR1 SEHNR and CDR2 FQNEAQ (reference sequence). The CDR3 spans 13 residues. The CDR3 is CASSSPQGYEQYF. In DNA form, the CDR3 reads TGTGCCAGCAGCTCACCTCAGGGCTACGAGCAGTACTTC.

This clone was picked up a small number of times. The V and J genes are TRBV18 and TRBJ2-7; D unresolved. The CDR3 runs to 14 residues. Trimming shortened V by 0 bases and J by 3 bases, and 9 bases separated the two germline ends. From germline, CDR1 is KGHSH and CDR2 LQKENI. The CDR3 bases are TGTGCCAGCTCACCACCCCAGGTTTTCTACGAGCAGTACTTC. It codes for CASSPPQVFYEQYF.

This chain uses TRBV27 with TRBJ2-5, with D possibly being TRBD2 (6 bases). The DNA end lines up better with TRBJ2-7; the J call may be wrong. Per the germline V gene, CDR1 is MNHEY and CDR2 is SMNVEV (reference sequence). This CDR3 contains 14 residues. For the CDR3, the DNA is TGTGCCAGCAGTTTAGCCGGGAGTGTGGGCGAGCAGTACTTC. Translation: CASSLAGSVGEQYF.

The genes are TRBV27 and TRBJ2-3; no reliable D call. V lost 2 bases, J lost 1 base, and 7 bases lay in between. This CDR3 is 14 amino acids long. CDR1 is MNHEY, CDR2 SMNVEV, per germline (reference sequence). The CDR3 here is CASSLSRGTDTQYF. The CDR3 DNA follows: TGTGCCAGCAGTTTAAGCCGGGGCACAGATACGCAGTATTTT.

The chain links TRBV14 to TRBJ2-3, with 8 nucleotides matching TRBD1. In germline, CDR1 is SGHDN, CDR2 FVKESK. The CDR3 consists of 16 residues. With V trimmed by 1 base and J by 6 bases, 9 bases remained unmatched. CDR3 nucleotides: TGTGCCAGCAGCCAAGGCGACAGGGGCCGCGCGGATACGCAGTATTTT. It encodes CASSQGDRGRADTQYF.

This rearrangement joins TRBV29-1 to TRBJ2-1, with 7 bases that match TRBD2. Germline CDR1 is SQVTM and CDR2 is ANQGSEA. J gave up 9 bases and V 4 bases, and 3 bases lay outside the gene matches. The CDR3 extends over 11 amino acids. CDR3 region: CSVGGGLEQFF. CDR3 bases: TGCAGCGTTGGGGGGGGACTTGAGCAGTTCTTC.

This rearrangement joins TRBV19 to TRBJ1-2; 11 positions match TRBD1. With V trimmed by 6 bases and J by 6 bases, 15 bases remained unmatched. The CDR3 has 17 amino acids. Germline CDR1 reads LNHDA; CDR2 reads SQIVND (reference sequence). Here the CDR3 DNA reads TGTGCCAGTAGGGAACCCGGACAGGGGGCGATGAGGCATGGCTACACCTTC. This codes for CASREPGQGAMRHGYTF.

The chain joins TRBV13 to TRBJ1-5; 10 nucleotides line up with TRBD1. The CDR3 consists of 14 residues. Losses at the gene ends were 5 bases for V and 7 bases for J; bases not matched to a gene: 5. Germline-derived CDR1 and CDR2 are PRHDT and FYEKMQ (reference sequence). The CDR3 DNA sequence: TGTGCCAGCAGCAGACAGGGGGCCGGGCAGCCCCAGCATTTT. Residues: CASSRQGAGQPQHF.

This sequence joins TRBV5-6 and TRBJ2-7, with TRBD2 matching 9 bases. Germline trimming cut 1 base from V and 2 bases from J; bases unmatched to any gene: 1. The CDR3 is made up of 14 amino acids. Per germline, CDR1 SGHDT and CDR2 YYEEEE. The CDR3: CASSLRGRAYEQYF. The DNA for the CDR3 is TGTGCCAGCAGCTTGCGCGGGAGGGCCTACGAGCAGTACTTC. Combining the CDR3 with reference TRBV5-6 and TRBJ2-7 gives the whole variable domain DAGVTQSPTHLIKTRGQQVTLRCSPKSGHDTVSWYQQALGQGPQFIFQYYEEEERQRGNFPDRFSGHQFPNYSSELNVNALLLGDSALYLCASSLRGRAYEQYFGPGTRLTVT.

This CDR3 is CASSLAFVGSSYNEQFF. CDR3 coding DNA: TGCGCCAGCAGCTTGGCCTTCGTGGGGAGCTCCTACAATGAGCAGTTCTTC. The chain is built from TRBV5-1 and TRBJ2-1, with D perhaps TRBD2 (5 bases). The CDR3 length is 17 residues. Trimming stripped 0 bases from V and 0 bases from J, with 13 bases between. CDR1 is SGHRS and CDR2 is YFSETQ in the germline V gene. The variable domain in full, with the rest retrieved from reference TRBV5-1 and TRBJ2-1, is KAGVTQTPRYLIKTRGQQVTLSCSPISGHRSVSWYQQTPGQGLQFLFEYFSETQRNKGNFPGRFSGRQFSNSRSEMNVSTLELGDSALYLCASSLAFVGSSYNEQFFGPGTRLTVL.

J is TRBJ2-1 and V is TRBV5-1; a weak D match, TRBD2 (6 bases). Germline CDR1 is SGHRS and CDR2 is YFSETQ. CDR3 length: 14 residues. Trimming removed 0 bases from V and 5 bases from J, with 9 bases in between. The CDR3 spells CASSLERADNEQFF. The CDR3 nucleotides read TGCGCCAGCAGCTTGGAGCGGGCGGACAATGAGCAGTTCTTC.

V is TRBV25-1 and J is TRBJ2-7; 8 bases are a match to TRBD1. The germline V gene has CDR1 MGHDK and CDR2 SYGVNS. V trimming: 0 bases; J trimming: 5 bases; junction bases outside the gene matches: 3. This CDR3 contains 14 residues. The CDR3 nucleotides are TGTGCCAGCAGTGAATATGCAGGGGGCAACGAGCAGTACTTC. Protein: CASSEYAGGNEQYF.